This TCR beta chain appears in the sequencing data of a study of blood T cells in healthy people across ages. The CDR3 is 14 amino acids. Trimming took 2 bases from V and 2 from J, leaving 10 bases between them. Germline-derived CDR1 and CDR2 are SEHNR and FQNEAQ (reference sequence). This clonotype was seen a few times. A second roughly 6 to 12 cycle PCR used barcoded and J-beta primers. TCRdb fed the 5' RACE reads into MiXCR, producing one record per CDR3 protein. The repertoire consists of some 1.5 million distinct CDR3 sequences, with approximately 39% occurring once and the leading ten covering about 4%.

The gene calls are TRBV7-9 and TRBJ2-7, with D hard to call. The sequence was obtained from a woman younger than 30 in good health. The specimen was blood. The CDR3 DNA reads TGTGCCAGCAGCTTATCTCTTCTTCCCTACGAGCAGTACTTC. This translates into CASSLSLLPYEQYF.